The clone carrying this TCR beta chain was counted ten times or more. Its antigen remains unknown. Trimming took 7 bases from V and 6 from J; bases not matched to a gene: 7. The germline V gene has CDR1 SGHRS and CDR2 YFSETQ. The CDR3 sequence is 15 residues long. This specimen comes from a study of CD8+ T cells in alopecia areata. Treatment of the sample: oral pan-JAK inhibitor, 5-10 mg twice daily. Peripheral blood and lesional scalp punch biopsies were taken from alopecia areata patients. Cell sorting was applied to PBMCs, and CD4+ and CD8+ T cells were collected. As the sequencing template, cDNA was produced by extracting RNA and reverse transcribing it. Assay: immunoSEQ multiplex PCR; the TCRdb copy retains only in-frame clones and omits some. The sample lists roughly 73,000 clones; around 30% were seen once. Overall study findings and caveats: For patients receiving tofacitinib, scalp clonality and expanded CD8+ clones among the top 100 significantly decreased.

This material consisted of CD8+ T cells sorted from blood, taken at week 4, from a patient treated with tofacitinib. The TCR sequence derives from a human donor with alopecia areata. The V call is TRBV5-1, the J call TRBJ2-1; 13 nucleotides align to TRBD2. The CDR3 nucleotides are TGCGCCAGCCCGACGACTAGCGGGGGGACCAATGAGCAGTTCTTC. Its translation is CASPTTSGGTNEQFF.